What follows describes a single T cell receptor beta chain. Its specificity is not known. This entry is derived from a study of cytomegalovirus exposure and HLA in healthy donors. Findings of the study overall: Further analysis was carried out later, and it showed several of the most significant clusters appearing linked to common viral pathogens. Some public TCRs appeared in many individuals, while most sequences were rare.

The CDR3 has 15 amino acids. The germline gives CDR1 SGHRS, CDR2 YFSETQ. Trimming left V 0 bases short and J 3 bases short, with 11 bases between. The PCR was carried out with 60 Vbeta primers and 13 Jbeta primers. The data were produced by immunoSEQ multiplex PCR, yet TCRdb's version contains in-frame clones alone and is incomplete. The sample lists some 180,000 clones, just over 75% occurring once. The chain carries TRBV5-1 and TRBJ2-3; D gene ambiguous. This receptor was identified in a man aged 18 to 29 in good health and CMV-seronegative. The sequencing input was PBMCs. This CDR3 is CASSLASFRTDTQYF. As DNA, the CDR3 is TGCGCCAGCAGCTTGGCTAGTTTTAGGACAGATACGCAGTATTTT.